This TCR beta chain was observed in a study of cytomegalovirus exposure and HLA in healthy donors. Turning to this clone: The target antigen is unknown.

The study's findings and limits: Reports described diagnosis of cytomegalovirus status by the classifier as highly specific and sensitive.

This table comes from immunoSEQ multiplex PCR, and its TCRdb copy is limited to in-frame clones, with some not included. The repertoire has 130,000 to 150,000 clones, about 90% of them found once; the top ten carry about 2.7%. CDR3 length: 15 residues. Germline V gene data show CDR1 as SGHRS and CDR2 as YFSETQ. With 2 bases removed from V and 0 bases from J, the gap between germline ends came to 8 bases. Sequenced sample: PBMCs. The clonotype originates from a man aged 18 to 29 in good health and CMV-seronegative. This chain connects TRBV5-1 to TRBJ2-2, with D perhaps TRBD1 (5 bases). The CDR3 region has the DNA TGCGCCAGCAGCTTCTGGGGCCCGAACACCGGGGAGCTGTTTTTT. It specifies CASSFWGPNTGELFF.